This TCR beta chain was identified during a study of cytomegalovirus exposure and HLA in healthy donors. V shed 4 bases, J shed 3 bases, and the junction held 6 bases outside the gene matches. CDR3 length: 14 residues. Per germline, CDR1 SGHTS and CDR2 YDEGEE. Of note for this clone: The antigen is undetermined.

Study outcomes and limitations: After further analysis at a later stage, 16,951 TCR beta sequences were associated with HLA alleles at 0.05 false discovery rate. A later analysis reportedly found that, within productive TCRs, an Asian-associated ancestry cluster had fewer N-insertions than the mean observed across the approximately 660 donors.

Use of 60 Vbeta and 13 Jbeta primers characterized the PCR. Data came from immunoSEQ multiplex PCR; TCRdb stores just in-frame clones and leaves some out. This sample carries roughly 120,000 clones, approximately 80% of them seen once, and the ten largest clones take about 2%. The sequenced sample was PBMCs. The chain is built from TRBV5-8 and TRBJ1-2; TRBD1 aligns across 7 bases. The receptor was derived from a woman between 40 and 55 years old in good health and CMV-seronegative. The CDR3 nucleotides are TGTGCCAGCAGCCCGGGACAGACCTACTATGGCTACACCTTC. Encoded protein: CASSPGQTYYGYTF.